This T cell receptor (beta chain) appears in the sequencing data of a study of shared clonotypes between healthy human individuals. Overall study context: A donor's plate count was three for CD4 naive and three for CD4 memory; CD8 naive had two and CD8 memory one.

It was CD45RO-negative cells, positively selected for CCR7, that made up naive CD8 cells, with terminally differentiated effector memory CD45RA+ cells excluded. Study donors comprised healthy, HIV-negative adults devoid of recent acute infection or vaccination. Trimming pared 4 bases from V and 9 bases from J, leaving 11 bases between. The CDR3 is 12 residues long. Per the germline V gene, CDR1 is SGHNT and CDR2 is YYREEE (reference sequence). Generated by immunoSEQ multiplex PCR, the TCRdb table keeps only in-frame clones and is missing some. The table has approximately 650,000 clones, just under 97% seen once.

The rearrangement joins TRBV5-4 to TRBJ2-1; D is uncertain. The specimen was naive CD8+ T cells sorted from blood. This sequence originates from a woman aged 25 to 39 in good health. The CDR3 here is CASSPGSGEQFF. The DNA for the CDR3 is TGTGCCAGCAGCCCAGGCAGTGGTGAGCAGTTCTTC.